A single sample is the source of the 24 T cell receptor beta chains below, sequenced in a study of beta chain features in type 1 diabetes listed by TCRdb under 2018. Libraries were made using the immunoSEQ multiplex PCR assay. The entire amount of isolated RNA was reverse transcribed using the High Capacity cDNA Reverse Transcription Kit, so the sequenced TCRB transcripts were expressed ones. The immuneACCESS repertoire file appears here via TCRdb, limited to in-frame rearrangements. These files lack a portion of the clones; in checked studies, under half of the deficit traces to unresolved V genes, and the cause of the others is not known. The sample table lists over 120,000 clones, about a tenth of them with a count of one. The top ten clonotypes cover around 0.68% of the sample. Sequencing was performed on central memory CD4+ T cells from blood. Receptor source: a man between 18 and 35 years old in good health.

Concerning this clone itself: Mismatch with germline at one junction end may stem from a read error. The rearrangement links TRBV4-1 to TRBJ1-2; D not certain. CDR1 is MGHRA, CDR2 YSYEKL, per germline. There are 12 residues in the CDR3. The CDR3 reads CASSQDAHGYTF. CDR3 nucleotides: TGTGCCAGCAGCCAAGATGCGCATGGCTACACCTTC.

The V and J genes are TRBV6-6 and TRBJ2-7; no clear D gene. The CDR3 is made up of 14 amino acids. V was clipped by 2 bases and J by 2 bases, with 10 bases between them. Germline-derived CDR1 and CDR2 are MNHNY and SVGAGI (reference sequence). The CDR3: CASSYADSTYEQYF. DNA of the CDR3: TGTGCCAGCAGTTACGCGGATTCCACCTACGAGCAGTACTTC.

This clone was seen only a few times. The chain employs TRBV10-3 and TRBJ2-1; D might be TRBD2 (6 bases). Trimming removed 0 bases at V and 4 bases at J, with 7 bases between. Per the germline V gene, CDR1 is ENHRY and CDR2 is SYGVKD. The CDR3 is made up of 14 amino acids. This CDR3 reads CAISESEGYNEQFF. The CDR3 nucleotides are TGTGCCATCAGTGAGTCGGAGGGATACAATGAGCAGTTCTTC.

This clone was seen ten or more times. The V call is TRBV28, the J call TRBJ2-7; D is perhaps TRBD1 (6 bases). Per germline, CDR1 MDHEN and CDR2 SYDVKM. The CDR3 is 14 amino acids. V lost 5 bases, J lost 2 bases, and 13 bases lay in between. In nucleotides, the CDR3 is TGTGCCAGCAGTCCTGACAGGAGGACCTACGAGCAGTACTTC. The encoded protein is CASSPDRRTYEQYF.

The rearrangement links TRBV7-2 to TRBJ2-7; D perhaps matches TRBD1 (6 bases). Trimming pared 7 bases from V and 1 base from J, leaving 14 bases between. Germline CDR1 is SGHTA and CDR2 is FQGNSA. This CDR3 is 14 amino acids long. CDR3 sequence: CASKAGAGSYEQYF. In DNA, the CDR3 is TGTGCCAGCAAGGCAGGGGCAGGGTCCTACGAGCAGTACTTC.

This chain connects TRBV7-3 to TRBJ2-5; D is perhaps TRBD2 (7 bases). The V gene lost 3 bases and the J gene lost 5 bases, with 13 bases spanning the gap. CDR3 length: 14 amino acids. CDR1 is SGHTA, CDR2 FQGTGA, per germline. The CDR3 nucleotides read TGTGCCAGCAGCTTTGGGGGGGCGGATGAGACCCAGTACTTC. Amino acid sequence: CASSFGGADETQYF.

The chain combines TRBV28 with TRBJ2-4; the D gene is possibly TRBD2 (6 bases). Trimming stripped 4 bases from V and 10 bases from J, with 20 bases between. Germline V gene lookup returns CDR1 MDHEN and CDR2 SYDVKM. The CDR3 has 15 amino acids. The CDR3 loop is CASSSPGSGVRIQYF. The CDR3 DNA sequence: TGTGCCAGCAGTTCCCCGGGGTCGGGGGTTCGGATTCAGTACTTC.

Many counts were recorded for this clone. This chain uses TRBV23-1 with TRBJ2-2, with 7 bases that match TRBD1. TRBV23-1 is an open reading frame whose function is uncertain. This CDR3 has 14 amino acids. Trimming took 4 bases from V and 1 from J; bases not matched to a gene: 0. The chain's CDR3 is CASSRQGNTGELFF. For the CDR3, the DNA is TGCGCCAGCAGTCGACAGGGGAACACCGGGGAGCTGTTTTTT.

In its sample, this clone was seen a few times. V and J are TRBV30 and TRBJ1-2, with unresolved D. V was clipped by 0 bases and J by 4 bases, with 9 bases between them. Germline lookup yields CDR1 GTSNPN and CDR2 SVGIG (reference sequence). This CDR3 is 13 amino acids long. The CDR3: CAWSVARFYGYTF. The CDR3 nucleotides are TGTGCCTGGAGTGTAGCCAGGTTCTATGGCTACACCTTC.

The V gene is TRBV7-2, the J gene TRBJ2-5; TRBD2 matches 11 bases. CDR1 SGHTA and CDR2 FQGNSA come from the germline V gene. Germline trimming cut 2 bases from V and 7 bases from J; bases unmatched to any gene: 0. This CDR3 has 13 residues. In nucleotides, the CDR3 is TGTGCCAGCAGCTTACTAGCGGGGGGGACCCAGTACTTC. It codes for CASSLLAGGTQYF.

This rearrangement joins TRBV2 to TRBJ2-7; no definite D call. Germline V gives CDR1 SNHLY, CDR2 FYNNEI. The CDR3 has 14 residues. V shed 0 bases and J shed 6 bases, with 12 bases lying between them. CDR3: CASSEAEPSGEQYF. The CDR3 DNA reads as TGTGCCAGCAGTGAAGCGGAGCCCTCGGGCGAGCAGTACTTC.

This chain links TRBV11-2 with TRBJ2-7, with D maybe TRBD1 (5 bases). Germline assignment: CDR1 SGHAT and CDR2 FQNNGV. V lost 5 bases to trimming and J lost 4 bases, with 15 bases between them. This CDR3 has 14 amino acids. The CDR3 here is CASSPGHKSYEQYF. In DNA, the CDR3 is TGTGCCAGCAGCCCAGGGCACAAATCATACGAGCAGTACTTC. Filled out from reference TRBV11-2 and TRBJ2-7, the complete variable domain reads EAGVAQSPRYKIIEKRQSVAFWCNPISGHATLYWYQQILGQGPKLLIQFQNNGVVDDSQLPKDRFSAERLKGVDSTLKIQPAKLEDSAVYLCASSPGHKSYEQYFGPGTRLTVT.

This clone occurred a few times. The V and J genes are TRBV30 and TRBJ1-6, with D hard to call. The CDR3 spans 13 residues. V was clipped by 8 bases and J by 9 bases, with 17 bases between them. Germline-derived CDR1 and CDR2 are GTSNPN and SVGIG (reference sequence). The chain's CDR3 is CAAAGSLGSPLHF. Written as DNA, the CDR3 is TGTGCCGCTGCCGGGTCTCTTGGTTCACCCCTCCACTTT.

This clone was recorded a few times. The DNA for the CDR3 is TGTGCCAGCAGCTTAGCGTCAGATAGAGGGGAAAAACTGTTTTTT. Its translation: CASSLASDRGEKLFF. The genes are TRBV7-2 and TRBJ1-4; D is undetermined. CDR3 length: 15 amino acids. The V and J ends lost 0 bases and 8 bases respectively, with 13 bases between them. In germline, CDR1 is SGHTA, CDR2 FQGNSA.

There are many counts of this clone. The chain has TRBV18 and TRBJ2-3; D unresolved. The V and J ends lost 6 bases and 5 bases respectively, with 6 bases between them. The CDR3 has 11 amino acids. Germline CDR1 is KGHSH and CDR2 is LQKENI. CDR3 region: CASSSIDTQYF. In DNA, the CDR3 is TGTGCCAGCTCGTCAATAGATACGCAGTATTTT.

This chain joins TRBV4-1 and TRBJ1-1; D gene ambiguous. The V gene's germline CDR1 is MGHRA and CDR2 YSYEKL. This CDR3 has 16 amino acids. With 0 bases removed from V and 0 bases from J, the gap between germline ends came to 11 bases. The CDR3 nucleotides read TGCGCCAGCAGCCAAGAGAGGTCCCTTGTGAACACTGAAGCTTTCTTT. Encoded protein: CASSQERSLVNTEAFF.

The gene calls are TRBV4-2 and TRBJ1-5; TRBD1 is a possible D gene (5 bases). This CDR3 region has 18 residues. Germline V gene lookup returns CDR1 LGHNA and CDR2 YNFKEQ. Trimming took 0 bases from V and 1 from J, leaving 16 bases between them. This CDR3 is CASSQEGQGGLSNQPQHF. The DNA of the CDR3 is TGTGCCAGCAGCCAAGAAGGTCAGGGAGGATTGAGCAATCAGCCCCAGCATTTT.

The chain is built from TRBV29-1 and TRBJ2-6; 8 bases fit TRBD1. CDR1 is SQVTM and CDR2 is ANQGSEA in the germline V gene. CDR3 length equals 14 residues. V dropped 7 bases and J dropped 2; count of bases not matched to a gene: 4. The chain's CDR3 is CSAQQGAGANVLTF. CDR3 bases: TGCAGCGCCCAACAGGGGGCTGGGGCCAACGTCCTGACTTTC.

This chain links TRBV4-2 with TRBJ1-2; maybe TRBD1 (5 bases). V was shortened by 0 bases and J by 4 bases, with 12 bases between the two germline ends. The CDR3 runs 15 residues. The germline gives CDR1 LGHNA, CDR2 YNFKEQ. CDR3 bases: TGTGCCAGCAGCCAAGATCGCGGCGGGGGCTATGGCTACACCTTC. It is translated as CASSQDRGGGYGYTF.

This clone was observed a handful of times. V gene TRBV7-9 combines with J gene TRBJ1-1, with D unresolved. CDR1 and CDR2 (germline): SEHNR, FQNEAQ (reference sequence). The germline V and J ends were trimmed by 2 bases and 1 base, with 5 bases remaining between them. The CDR3 contains 13 residues. DNA of the CDR3: TGTGCCAGCAGCTTAATGAGGAACACTGAAGCTTTCTTT. Translated, it gives CASSLMRNTEAFF. Variable domain in full (rest from reference TRBV7-9 and TRBJ1-1): DTGVSQNPRHKITKRGQNVTFRCDPISEHNRLYWYRQTLGQGPEFLTYFQNEAQLEKSRLLSDRFSAERPKGSFSTLEIQRTEQGDSAMYLCASSLMRNTEAFFGQGTRLTVV.

This clone has only a few counts. The chain employs TRBV5-1 and TRBJ2-5, with 11 bases that match TRBD2. Germline CDR1 is SGHRS and CDR2 is YFSETQ. J was trimmed by 5 bases and V by 4 bases; bases with no gene match: 13. The CDR3 extends over 17 amino acids. CDR3 residues: CASSDGVSGGAVETQYF. The CDR3 coding sequence is TGCGCCAGCAGCGACGGGGTTAGCGGGGGGGCCGTCGAGACCCAGTACTTC.

This clone came up a few times. The V and J genes are TRBV4-1 and TRBJ1-5; 11 bases fit TRBD1. This CDR3 region has 17 residues. Germline lookup yields CDR1 MGHRA and CDR2 YSYEKL. Trimming at V came to 4 bases and at J to 7 bases, leaving 12 bases not matched to a gene. The CDR3 sequence is CASSRDPGQGVRQPQHF. CDR3 coding DNA: TGCGCCAGCAGCCGAGACCCGGGACAGGGGGTCAGACAGCCCCAGCATTTT.

The sample holds a few counts of this clone. The chain has TRBV4-1 and TRBJ1-2, with D uncertain. Germline V gene data show CDR1 as MGHRA and CDR2 as YSYEKL. Trimming shortened V by 3 bases and J by 2 bases, and 16 bases separated the two germline ends. The CDR3 length is 16 residues. In DNA form, the CDR3 reads TGCGCCAGCAGCCATCTAGGATCTGGAGGAAACTATGGCTACACCTTC. As protein: CASSHLGSGGNYGYTF.

V usage is TRBV7-9 and J usage is TRBJ2-1, with TRBD2 identical over 10 bases. This CDR3 comprises 15 residues. Germline V lookup: CDR1 SEHNR, CDR2 FQNEAQ (reference sequence). V trimming: 3 bases; J trimming: 4 bases; junction bases outside the gene matches: 3. DNA for the CDR3: TGTGCCAGCAGCTTTGGACTAGCGGATTACAATGAGCAGTTCTTC. Its protein is CASSFGLADYNEQFF.